The clone carrying this T cell receptor beta chain was recorded a few times. Antigen unknown. The sample is drawn from a study of OX40 agonist ivuxolimab in advanced cancers. CDR1 MDHEN and CDR2 SYDVKM come from the germline V gene. The CDR3 sequence is 13 residues long. V lost 5 bases, J lost 0 bases, and 7 bases lay in between. The study's findings and limits: Antigen targets of the expanded peripheral T cells went undetermined.

Assay used: immunoSEQ multiplex PCR; TCRdb lists only in-frame clones, some missing. The sample consists of 43,000 or so clones, 70% to 90% of them appearing once. This sample comprised CD4+ or CD8+ T cells sorted from blood, obtained in a trial of the OX40 agonist ivuxolimab. The TCR was taken from an adult with an advanced solid tumor such as melanoma, head and neck, liver or kidney cancer. The chain links TRBV28 to TRBJ1-1; D is uncertain. The CDR3 bases are TGTGCCAGCAGTGTCACAGTGAACACTGAAGCTTTCTTT. Amino acids: CASSVTVNTEAFF.